What follows describes a single TCR beta chain. Here immunoSEQ multiplex PCR was the method, and the copy in TCRdb shows in-frame clones only, minus some. This table holds about 19,000 clones, approximately 77% found once. This entry is derived from a study of OX40 agonist ivuxolimab in advanced cancers. Study context: Patients in dose escalation had liver, melanoma, kidney or head and neck cancers.

This CDR3 is 14 amino acids long. Germline CDR1 and CDR2: MGHRA and YSYEKL. The junction had 3 bases not matched to a gene; V was cut back by 4 bases and J by 2 bases. The clonotype was recovered from an adult with an advanced solid tumor such as melanoma, head and neck, liver or kidney cancer. The sample here was CD4+ or CD8+ T cells sorted from blood, taken in a trial of the OX40 agonist ivuxolimab. The rearrangement uses TRBV4-1 and TRBJ2-5, with 8 bases aligning to TRBD2. The CDR3 loop is CASSPGLVQETQYF. In nucleotides, the CDR3 is TGCGCCAGCAGCCCGGGACTAGTGCAAGAGACCCAGTACTTC.